The entry below describes one T cell receptor beta chain. The source of the sample is a study of blood T cell repertoires in COVID-19. Turning to the study itself: Italy, Spain and the United States were the sources of the convalescent and acute COVID-19 samples.

V lost 4 bases and J 5 bases, leaving 18 bases between the germline ends. The CDR3 runs to 16 residues. The germline V gene encodes CDR1 SGHTA and CDR2 FQGNSA. Original processing methods: Researchers report that nucleated cell counts were estimated from reference gene primer amplification. Generated by immunoSEQ multiplex PCR, the TCRdb table keeps only in-frame clones and is missing some. The DNA gave D and trimming, while V, J and clone size come from that table. The sample includes under 150,000 clones, roughly 89% of them seen just once. The TCR comes from a man in his fifties or sixties with active or convalescent COVID-19. The V and J genes are TRBV7-2 and TRBJ2-1, with D tentatively TRBD1 (7 bases). The material sequenced was peripheral blood. CDR3 DNA sequence: TGTGCCAGCAGCTCCTCTGCAGGGGGGCGGAACAATGAGCAGTTCTTC. Protein: CASSSSAGGRNNEQFF.